A selection of T cell receptor beta chains follows, all from one sample in a study of T cell responses to AZD1222 COVID-19 vaccine. Sequencing used immunoSEQ multiplex PCR; TCRdb keeps in-frame clones, though not all of them. The sample lists some 130,000 clones, approximately 89% occurring once. The source was peripheral blood, collected on day 0 of AZD1222 vaccination. These receptors were obtained from an adult in good health. CDR3s include the opening cysteine and the closing phenylalanine or tryptophan. D genes are given only for firm matches.

>.|13|TRBV28|TRBJ2-5
CASSLWGQETQYF
>.|13|TRBV5-4|TRBJ1-5
CASSLRSGQPQHF
>TRBD2|13|TRBV6-4|TRBJ2-1
CASSGLAGTEQFF
>.|12|TRBV7-9|TRBJ1-1
CASSLTHTEAFF
>TRBD1|18|TRBV28|TRBJ2-3
CASSGMGQGRVGGDTQYF
>.|14|TRBV5-1|TRBJ2-1
CASSLAFGTNEQFF
>TRBD1|15|TRBV11-2|TRBJ1-2
CASSTTGTGIYGYTF
>.|14|TRBV5-1|TRBJ2-5
CASSLSHFQETQYF
>TRBD1|14|TRBV5-1|TRBJ2-7
CASSLGTGTYEQYF
>TRBD2|16|TRBV9|TRBJ2-1
CASSVGLAGANNEQFF
>.|15|TRBV6-2/TRBV6-3|TRBJ1-6
CASSYSSGVYSPLHF
>TRBD1|14|TRBV2|TRBJ1-2
CASSQTTGRQGYTF
>.|16|TRBV5-4|TRBJ1-6
CASSQRRTVNNSPLHF
>.|12|TRBV30|TRBJ2-7
CAWRGLNYEQYF
>.|15|TRBV27|TRBJ2-3
CASRGGGWGTDTQYF
>.|13|TRBV5-1|TRBJ1-6
CASSLAEDSPLHF
>.|14|TRBV5-1|TRBJ1-4
CASSLAIGGEKLFF
>.|15|TRBV4-2|TRBJ1-1
CASSQDVGSDTEAFF
>.|13|TRBV6-5|TRBJ2-7
CASSYSMGGRFYF
>.|16|TRBV28|TRBJ1-2
CASSSWWGETNYGYTF
>.|18|TRBV5-1|TRBJ1-6
CASSLDSRLSSYNSPLHF
>.|14|TRBV27|TRBJ1-1
CASSQSLVNTEAFF
>.|13|TRBV7-6|TRBJ2-3
CASSLGTVDTQYF
>.|12|TRBV2|TRBJ2-7
CASSDGSYEQYF
>.|14|TRBV9|TRBJ1-6
CASSVQGYNSPLHF
>.|15|TRBV7-8|TRBJ2-5
CASSLARGFQETQYF
>.|15|TRBV5-4|TRBJ1-6
CASSYQQGPNSPLHF
>.|13|TRBV7-9|TRBJ2-5
CASSFGPLETQYF
>.|15|TRBV5-6|TRBJ2-1
CASSHDAYSYNEQFF
>.|15|TRBV12-5|TRBJ2-5
CASGLVRKGIETQYF
>.|11|TRBV11-2|TRBJ2-5
CASSFRETQYF
>.|14|TRBV9|TRBJ2-3
CASSAPRGKHTQYF
>TRBD2|16|TRBV6-1|TRBJ2-1
CASSGAGASSYNEQFF
>TRBD2|14|TRBV7-2|TRBJ2-2
CASRRGGNTGELFF
>TRBD2|19|TRBV5-1|TRBJ2-1
CASSPSGTSSSGPTNEQFF
>.|14|TRBV6-5|TRBJ2-7
CASARAPRNYEQYF
>.|15|TRBV10-3|TRBJ2-1
CAISESQTALKEQFF
>.|16|TRBV2|TRBJ2-2
CASRARGQGSTGELFF
>.|17|TRBV6-1|TRBJ2-7
CASSAVAGPRDPYEQYF
>TRBD1|14|TRBV2|TRBJ1-3
CASSLRGSGNTIYF
>.|17|TRBV7-8|TRBJ1-6
CASSTRQSVSYNSPLHF
>.|11|TRBV20-1|TRBJ2-5
CSANEGETQYF
>TRBD2|20|TRBV5-1|TRBJ2-5
CASSSRRGLAGGRMKETQYF
>.|13|TRBV6-1|TRBJ2-7
CASSEDYSGEQYF
>TRBD2|17|TRBV30|TRBJ2-2
CAYAGAGTSGNTGELFF
>.|16|TRBV28|TRBJ1-2
CASSSSGQRLPYGYTF
>.|14|TRBV11-3|TRBJ1-3
CASKGVTSGNTIYF
>.|13|TRBV6-6|TRBJ2-7
CASSALGRGEQYF
>.|17|TRBV20-1|TRBJ1-6
CSASARGRASYNSPLHF
>.|15|TRBV2|TRBJ1-2
CASSEDFAQGYGYTF
>.|15|TRBV5-4|TRBJ2-7
CASSLDRHETYEQYF
>.|13|TRBV10-3|TRBJ1-2
CAISESTANGYTF
>.|13|TRBV12-3/TRBV12-4|TRBJ2-3
CASRPPSTDTQYF
>.|13|TRBV2|TRBJ2-3
CASSAGITDTQYF
>TRBD1|15|TRBV5-4|TRBJ1-6
CASSSGTGWNSPLHF
>TRBD1|14|TRBV5-1|TRBJ2-3
CASSLGQGDDTQYF
>.|13|TRBV28|TRBJ1-2
CASSYREGYGYTF